Following are 21 T cell receptor beta chains from one sample sequenced in a study of shared clonotypes between healthy human individuals. Some clones are missing from TCRdb's copy, which holds only in-frame ones; the method was immunoSEQ multiplex PCR. The sample comprises 1.4 million or so clones, 98% of which are singletons, and approximately 0.4% rests with the top ten. The sequenced material came from naive CD4+ T cells sorted from blood. Subset meaning: CD45RA+ positively selected. These TCRs come from a man younger than 40 in good health.

Regarding this clone: This CDR3 is also generated by other DNA sequences in the sample. This rearrangement joins TRBV19 to TRBJ2-7; the D is unclear. The V end was cut by 6 bases, the J end by 3 bases, with 6 bases between. Germline assignment: CDR1 LNHDA and CDR2 SQIVND (reference sequence). The length of the CDR3 is 11 residues. CDR3 in DNA: TGTGCCAGTAGCAGTCGCTACGAGCAGTACTTC. Translation: CASSSRYEQYF.

The table lists this clone with a count of one. The chain links TRBV2 to TRBJ2-1; the D is unclear. This CDR3 has 12 residues. The V and J ends lost 6 bases and 4 bases respectively, with 7 bases between them. Germline values: CDR1 SNHLY, CDR2 FYNNEI. The CDR3 spells CASRRRYNEQFF. The CDR3 nucleotides read TGTGCCAGCAGAAGAAGATACAATGAGCAGTTCTTC.

The chain is built from TRBV7-9 and TRBJ2-1; unclear D gene. The length of the CDR3 is 10 residues. V was clipped by 3 bases and J by 15 bases, with 9 bases between them. Germline V gene lookup returns CDR1 SEHNR and CDR2 FQNEAQ (reference sequence). CDR3 residues: CASSFSTPFF. In DNA form, the CDR3 reads TGTGCCAGCAGCTTCAGTACGCCGTTCTTC.

This rearrangement joins TRBV29-1 to TRBJ2-7; D gene unclear. With 5 bases removed from V and 4 bases from J, the gap between germline ends came to 9 bases. CDR3 length: 11 residues. CDR1 SQVTM and CDR2 ANQGSEA come from the germline V gene. CDR3 bases: TGCAGCGTTCTGGAAACTTACGAGCAGTACTTC. It codes for CSVLETYEQYF.

This chain uses TRBV28 with TRBJ2-7; tentative D call: TRBD2 (6 bases). Germline loops: CDR1 MDHEN, CDR2 SYDVKM. The CDR3 runs to 17 residues. V gave up 3 bases and J gave up 2 bases, with 20 bases separating them. The CDR3 loop is CASSFGPLGGNTYEQYF. The CDR3 DNA reads as TGTGCCAGCAGTTTCGGACCTCTTGGCGGGAACACCTACGAGCAGTACTTC.

Concerning this clone itself: The sample holds other DNA sequences that translate to the same CDR3. This sequence joins TRBV5-1 and TRBJ2-3; 8 bases agree with TRBD1. The junction had 7 bases not matched to a gene; V was cut back by 4 bases and J by 6 bases. This CDR3 contains 14 residues. Germline V lookup: CDR1 SGHRS, CDR2 YFSETQ. DNA of the CDR3: TGCGCCAGCAGCCTGGGACAGGTGGGGGATACGCAGTATTTT. Amino acids: CASSLGQVGDTQYF.

The chain recombines TRBV5-1 with TRBJ1-2; a possible D gene is TRBD1 (5 bases). The CDR3 contains 14 residues. V lost 4 bases and J lost 5, with 15 bases in between. The germline gives CDR1 SGHRS, CDR2 YFSETQ. The CDR3 DNA sequence: TGCGCCAGCAGCCCAGCGACAGCAAATTATGGCTACACCTTC. Translating gives CASSPATANYGYTF. Drawing the rest from reference TRBV5-1 and TRBJ1-2, the complete variable domain is KAGVTQTPRYLIKTRGQQVTLSCSPISGHRSVSWYQQTPGQGLQFLFEYFSETQRNKGNFPGRFSGRQFSNSRSEMNVSTLELGDSALYLCASSPATANYGYTFGSGTRLTVV.

The V call is TRBV28, the J call TRBJ1-1; TRBD1 might be the D (5 bases). The CDR3 has 13 residues. The V gene lost 7 bases and the J gene lost 1 base, with 10 bases spanning the gap. CDR1 and CDR2 from the germline V gene are MDHEN and SYDVKM. As DNA, the CDR3 is TGTGCCAGCAAAGTTGGGGGGAACACTGAAGCTTTCTTT. It yields the protein CASKVGGNTEAFF.

A remark on this clone: The CDR3 carries no conserved terminal phenylalanine or tryptophan, so it likely arises from a read error. Because the CDR3's place on the DNA is in doubt, the DNA is left out and the CDR3 is given as listed by TCRdb. The rearrangement links TRBV2 to TRBJ2-3; TRBD2 reflects the table's D call only, with no check against the DNA. Including both end residues, the CDR3 is 14 amino acids long. Germline loops: CDR1 SNHLY, CDR2 FYNNEI. The CDR3: CASSEVENSAQLPV.

V and J are TRBV18 and TRBJ2-5; 11 bases are shared with TRBD2. The CDR3 has 15 amino acids. The V gene end was trimmed by 4 bases and the J gene end by 4 bases; junction bases not matched to a gene: 5. Germline CDR1 is KGHSH and CDR2 is LQKENI. The CDR3 sequence is CASSQIAGGSETQYF. The CDR3 DNA reads TGTGCCAGCTCACAGATAGCGGGAGGGTCAGAGACCCAGTACTTC.

The rearrangement joins TRBV6-1 to TRBJ2-7; no clear D. The ends were cut back, 2 bases at V and 2 bases at J, with 10 bases in the middle. Germline CDR1 reads MNHNS; CDR2 reads SASEGT. The CDR3 has 14 residues. CDR3 protein: CASSESPMTYEQYF. CDR3 sequence (DNA): TGTGCCAGCAGTGAAAGCCCTATGACCTACGAGCAGTACTTC.

This chain links TRBV29-1 with TRBJ2-3; unclear D gene. Germline CDR1 SQVTM, CDR2 ANQGSEA. The CDR3 covers 15 residues. With 3 bases removed from V and 2 bases from J, the gap between germline ends came to 15 bases. CDR3 coding DNA: TGCAGCGTTGATAACGGCGCGAGGAACACAGATACGCAGTATTTT. It translates to CSVDNGARNTDTQYF.

V is TRBV4-2 and J is TRBJ2-5; 7 bases match TRBD2. After removal of 4 bases from V and 3 bases from J, the junction contained 11 bases not matched to a gene. This CDR3 has 16 residues. CDR1 and CDR2 (germline): LGHNA, YNFKEQ. CDR3 loop: CASSPAGPGGKETQYF. The DNA for the CDR3 is TGTGCCAGCAGCCCCGCGGGACCGGGAGGCAAAGAGACCCAGTACTTC.

The V call is TRBV5-1, the J call TRBJ2-5; no clear D. Germline CDR1 reads SGHRS; CDR2 reads YFSETQ. This CDR3 contains 14 residues. Trimming removed 0 bases at V and 4 bases at J, with 10 bases between. The CDR3 DNA reads as TGCGCCAGCAGCTTGGTCAGCCTTGGAGAGACCCAGTACTTC. Protein product: CASSLVSLGETQYF.

The chain couples TRBV19 to TRBJ1-2; maybe TRBD1 (5 bases). Trimming cost V 1 base and J 3 bases, with 12 bases left between them. The CDR3 is made up of 15 amino acids. The germline V gene encodes CDR1 LNHDA and CDR2 SQIVND (reference sequence). The CDR3 DNA reads TGTGCCAGTAGTATAGTCGGGGCAGCCTACTATGGCTACACCTTC. It specifies CASSIVGAAYYGYTF.

The chain combines TRBV5-1 with TRBJ1-2; D perhaps matches TRBD1 (5 bases). The CDR3 contains 17 residues. Between the trimmed V and J ends, which lost 4 bases and 2 bases, there was a span of 21 bases. Germline CDR1 is SGHRS and CDR2 is YFSETQ. This chain's CDR3 is CASSEPLAGGINYGYTF. The CDR3 DNA reads TGCGCCAGCAGCGAACCTCTAGCTGGGGGAATAAACTATGGCTACACCTTC.

The chain joins TRBV11-2 to TRBJ2-7, with TRBD2 identical over 8 bases. V was pared by 5 bases and J by 6 bases, with 12 bases of the junction left unmatched. The CDR3 is 15 amino acids. Germline-derived CDR1 and CDR2 are SGHAT and FQNNGV. The CDR3 DNA follows: TGTGCCAGCAGCCATTTAGCGGGGAGGGGACGCGAGCAGTACTTC. Amino acids: CASSHLAGRGREQYF.

V gene TRBV29-1 combines with J gene TRBJ2-1; no firm D call. The germline V gene has CDR1 SQVTM and CDR2 ANQGSEA. Between the trimmed V and J ends, which lost 4 bases and 0 bases, there was a span of 13 bases. This CDR3 contains 15 residues. CDR3 sequence: CSVAGPRSSYNEQFF. Here the CDR3 DNA reads TGCAGCGTTGCCGGGCCGCGTAGCTCCTACAATGAGCAGTTCTTC.

The J gene is TRBJ1-5, the V gene TRBV28; D unresolved. Germline V gene data show CDR1 as MDHEN and CDR2 as SYDVKM. Between the trimmed V and J ends, which lost 7 bases and 6 bases, there was a span of 10 bases. This CDR3 comprises 12 residues. CDR3 amino acids: CASNYLGQPQHF. The CDR3 region has the DNA TGTGCCAGCAACTACTTAGGTCAGCCCCAGCATTTT.

The chain links TRBV18 to TRBJ2-4, with D possibly being TRBD2 (5 bases). V dropped 2 bases and J dropped 5 bases, with 7 bases sitting between them. Germline V gene sequence: CDR1 KGHSH, CDR2 LQKENI. The CDR3 extends over 13 amino acids. The DNA of the CDR3 is TGTGCCAGCTCACCAGCCGGGGAAAACATTCAGTACTTC. Encoded protein: CASSPAGENIQYF.

The CDR3 loop reads CASSPLAGGPSNEQFF. The DNA for the CDR3 is TGTGCCAGCTCACCACTCGCGGGAGGGCCCAGCAATGAGCAGTTCTTC. The chain links TRBV18 to TRBJ2-1, with 9 positions matching TRBD2. The germline V gene encodes CDR1 KGHSH and CDR2 LQKENI. V lost 1 base, J lost 6 bases, and 7 bases stayed unmatched. CDR3 length: 16 residues.